Here is one T cell receptor beta chain with its context. Its specificity is unknown. The CDR3 is made up of 13 amino acids. Germline assignment: CDR1 SGDLS and CDR2 YYNGEE. The V gene lost 4 bases and the J gene lost 7 bases, with 12 bases spanning the gap. This specimen comes from a study of shared clonotypes between healthy human individuals. For each subset, genomic DNA was distributed in equal portions over several immunoSEQ plates. TCRdb's copy holds only in-frame clones and misses some; the assay was immunoSEQ multiplex PCR. The data hold about 650,000 clones, with 95% observed a single time. Only CD45RO-negative cells positively selected for CCR7 counted as naive CD8 cells, so terminally differentiated effector memory CD45RA+ cells were excluded. Everyone who donated was a Caucasian adult who lived in Nashville, Tennessee. General study points: Memory subsets generally showed lower estimated richness than naive subsets. Clonotypes shared by all four sorted-subset donors had higher generation probabilities than non-shared clonotypes.

V usage is TRBV9 and J usage is TRBJ2-1, with unresolved D. The source is a woman aged 25 to 39 in good health. The sample comprised naive CD8+ T cells sorted from blood. The CDR3 DNA follows: TGTGCCAGCAGCCCCCGAAGGGCAAATGAGCAGTTCTTC. Translating it yields CASSPRRANEQFF. The variable domain in full, completed from reference TRBV9 and TRBJ2-1, reads DSGVTQTPKHLITATGQRVTLRCSPRSGDLSVYWYQQSLDQGLQFLIQYYNGEERAKGNILERFSAQQFPDLHSELNLSSLELGDSALYFCASSPRRANEQFFGPGTRLTVL.